This TCR beta chain stems from a study of T cell responses to AZD1222 COVID-19 vaccine. Overall study context: Pooling was applied to second doses at about 4 or about 12 weeks.

Repertoires were generated with immunoSEQ multiplex PCR, while TCRdb's copy carries only in-frame clones and drops some. Here the sample spans 87,000 or so clones, about 90% being singletons. CDR1 and CDR2 (germline): SGHDT, YYEEEE. The length of the CDR3 is 14 residues. Trimming took off 5 bases at V and 2 bases at J, with 14 bases between the two ends. General observations from the study: In all cases, repertoires were sampled only after the peak T cell response. The sample set comprised mostly white British donors with more females, and clonal diversity was possibly underestimated. Baseline seropositivity occurred in only a handful of AZD1222 recipients.

Note on this clone: Antigen unknown.

The gene calls are TRBV5-6 and TRBJ2-7; perhaps TRBD2 as D (5 bases). Here the sequenced sample was peripheral blood, taken on day 0 of AZD1222 vaccination. The sequence came from an adult in good health. CDR3 nucleotides: TGTGCCAGCAGACCCCGGGGAAGGACCTACGAGCAGTACTTC. This codes for CASRPRGRTYEQYF.